Reported below is one T cell receptor beta chain. Its antigen is still unknown. This CDR3 has 13 amino acids. Trimming cost V 6 bases and J 3 bases, with 11 bases left between them. Germline V gene data show CDR1 as SQVTM and CDR2 as ANQGSEA. The assay was immunoSEQ multiplex PCR, and TCRdb's table has in-frame clones only and misses some. The sample holds tens of thousands of clones, almost 80% seen once. The sample belongs to a study of radiotherapy plus CTLA-4 blockade in lung cancer. Study-wide findings and caveats: Blood saw expansion of tumor-derived TCR clones after radiotherapy plus ipilimumab.

The chain carries TRBV29-1 and TRBJ1-4; D perhaps matches TRBD1 (6 bases). This TCR was sampled from a human donor with non-small cell lung cancer who had stable disease on radiotherapy plus ipilimumab. The material sequenced was peripheral blood, taken from a patient treated with radiotherapy plus ipilimumab. CDR3 protein: CSVTGTANEKLFF. The DNA of the CDR3 is TGCAGCGTCACAGGGACGGCTAATGAAAAACTGTTTTTT.